The 8 T cell receptor beta chains below were found in one sample sequenced in a study of shared clonotypes between healthy human individuals. Clones were sequenced by immunoSEQ multiplex PCR, and TCRdb holds only the in-frame ones, with some missing. Of around 700,000 clones in the sample, less than 80% were seen once. Sequencing input: memory CD4+ T cells sorted from blood. Subset here: CD45RA-negative fraction. All receptors derive from a woman under 40 in good health.

Only a few counts were recorded for this clone. The chain employs TRBV19 and TRBJ1-1; TRBD1 aligns across 7 bases. Losses at the gene ends were 4 bases for V and 0 bases for J; bases not matched to a gene: 5. CDR1 LNHDA and CDR2 SQIVND come from the germline V gene (reference sequence). The CDR3 loop spans 15 amino acids. Here the CDR3 DNA reads TGTGCCAGTAGTAACCACGGACAGGTGAACACTGAAGCTTTCTTT. Protein product: CASSNHGQVNTEAFF.

The V gene is TRBV18, the J gene TRBJ2-7; tentatively, D is TRBD1 (6 bases). V lost 2 bases and J 0 bases, leaving 26 bases between the germline ends. Germline CDR1 is KGHSH and CDR2 is LQKENI. The CDR3 has 20 amino acids. In nucleotides, the CDR3 is TGTGCCAGCTCACCAAGGGGGTCGGGATCAGGACACCTGAGCTCCTACGAGCAGTACTTC. Translation gives CASSPRGSGSGHLSSYEQYF. Supplemented by reference TRBV18 and TRBJ2-7, the full variable domain reads NAGVMQNPRHLVRRRGQEARLRCSPMKGHSHVYWYRQLPEEGLKFMVYLQKENIIDESGMPKERFSAEFPKEGPSILRIQQVVRGDSAAYFCASSPRGSGSGHLSSYEQYFGPGTRLTVT.

This rearrangement joins TRBV15 to TRBJ1-2, with 7 bases identical to TRBD1. Germline CDR1 reads LNHNV; CDR2 reads YYDKDF (reference sequence). The length of the CDR3 is 15 residues. V trimming: 0 bases; J trimming: 3 bases; junction bases outside the gene matches: 4. CDR3: CATSRDRTGYYGYTF. CDR3 in DNA: TGTGCCACCAGCAGAGATAGGACAGGCTACTATGGCTACACCTTC.

This clone was seen a handful of times. V is TRBV30 and J is TRBJ1-5, with D unclear. The CDR3 has 13 amino acids. The V end was cut by 4 bases, the J end by 6 bases, with 13 bases between. Germline V gene lookup returns CDR1 GTSNPN and CDR2 SVGIG (reference sequence). In DNA form, the CDR3 reads TGTGCCTGGAATACACGTTTTGCTCAGCCCCAGCATTTT. Translation gives CAWNTRFAQPQHF.

The J gene is TRBJ2-1, the V gene TRBV11-2; D unresolved. CDR1 and CDR2 (germline): SGHAT, FQNNGV. V was cut by 2 bases and J by 5 bases, with 19 bases left in between. The CDR3 length is 17 residues. CDR3 sequence (DNA): TGTGCCAGCAGCTTATTTCCCCGGCGTGTGAGGAACAATGAGCAGTTCTTC. Translating it yields CASSLFPRRVRNNEQFF.

The V and J genes are TRBV2 and TRBJ2-5; D remains unclear. From germline, CDR1 is SNHLY and CDR2 FYNNEI. Trimming left V 7 bases short and J 5 bases short, with 20 bases between. This CDR3 has 15 residues. This CDR3 reads CASTQMGGSHETQYF. The CDR3 DNA sequence: TGTGCCAGCACCCAAATGGGTGGGTCCCACGAGACCCAGTACTTC.

J is TRBJ2-7 and V is TRBV5-1, with 10 nucleotides matching TRBD2. Germline V CDR1 and CDR2: SGHRS, YFSETQ. The ends lost 5 bases at V and 3 bases at J; junction bases unmatched: 14. The CDR3 sequence is 17 residues long. The DNA of the CDR3 is TGCGCCAGCAGGCCGGGACTAGCGCCCCGCGTAGGCTACGAGCAGTACTTC. Translation gives CASRPGLAPRVGYEQYF.

The V and J genes are TRBV2 and TRBJ1-2; D possibly corresponds to TRBD1 (6 bases). CDR3 length equals 14 residues. V was pared by 4 bases and J by 5 bases, with 14 bases between. Germline values: CDR1 SNHLY, CDR2 FYNNEI. CDR3 DNA: TGTGCCAGCAGTGGTCAGGGGATAAGTTATGGCTACACCTTC. It translates to CASSGQGISYGYTF.